These 15 T cell receptor beta chains were sequenced from one sample in a study of T cell repertoires in cytomegalovirus infection. TCRdb re-called the reads with MiXCR, one entry per CDR3 protein. The sample consists of roughly 180,000 distinct CDR3 sequences, roughly 17% of them appearing once. The sample comprised CD8+ T cells from PBMCs. These receptors all come from a human donor in good health (CMV status not recorded). Some clones in this sample may be carry-over from other donors' samples.

This rearrangement joins TRBV7-9 to TRBJ2-2; tentative D call: TRBD1 (6 bases). Between the trimmed V and J ends, which lost 5 bases and 2 bases, there was a span of 12 bases. The CDR3 spans 15 residues. CDR1 and CDR2 from the germline V gene are SEHNR and FQNEAQ (reference sequence). CDR3 in amino acids: CASSRTQGNTGELFF. The CDR3 region has the DNA TGTGCCAGCAGCCGCACACAGGGTAACACCGGGGAGCTGTTTTTT.

The chain carries TRBV7-9 and TRBJ2-1, with 7 bases identical to TRBD2. J lost 0 bases, V lost 10 bases, and 12 bases had no gene match. This CDR3 is 16 amino acids long. Germline V gene data show CDR1 as SEHNR and CDR2 as FQNEAQ (reference sequence). CDR3 sequence: CAIHTSGDSSYNEQFF. The DNA of the CDR3 is TGTGCCATACATACAAGCGGGGATAGCTCCTACAATGAGCAGTTCTTC. The full variable domain, in which reference TRBV7-9 and TRBJ2-1 provide the parts outside the CDR3, is DTGVSQNPRHKITKRGQNVTFRCDPISEHNRLYWYRQTLGQGPEFLTYFQNEAQLEKSRLLSDRFSAERPKGSFSTLEIQRTEQGDSAMYLCAIHTSGDSSYNEQFFGPGTRLTVL.

The gene calls are TRBV7-2 and TRBJ2-2; D possibly uses TRBD1 or TRBD2 (5 bases each). The CDR3 is 14 amino acids. In germline, CDR1 is SGHTA, CDR2 FQGNSA. Deletions cut 4 bases from V and 2 bases from J, with 8 bases between. The CDR3 bases are TGTGCCAGCAGCTCAGGGAGAAACACCGGGGAGCTGTTTTTT. Translation gives CASSSGRNTGELFF.

This clonotype was counted only a few times. This chain links TRBV20-1 with TRBJ2-5, with D hard to call. The V gene lost 6 bases and the J gene lost 3 bases, with 8 bases spanning the gap. Germline CDR1 DFQATT, CDR2 SNEGSKA (reference sequence). The CDR3 covers 11 residues. CDR3 DNA: TGCAGTGCCCCTAAGAAAGAGACCCAGTACTTC. Residues: CSAPKKETQYF.

This clonotype has a handful of counts. The chain combines TRBV20-1 with TRBJ1-1; 8 bases agree with TRBD1. Per the germline V gene, CDR1 is DFQATT and CDR2 is SNEGSKA (reference sequence). Trimming cost V 0 bases and J 5 bases; bases outside gene matches: 26. This CDR3 is built from 21 residues. CDR3 sequence reads: CSARDEVVSGPGGARGTEAFF. CDR3 nucleotide sequence: TGCAGTGCTAGAGATGAGGTAGTAAGTGGTCCAGGGGGCGCCCGGGGGACTGAAGCTTTCTTT.

This clonotype came up many times. The chain combines TRBV6-2 or TRBV6-3 with TRBJ1-5, with D perhaps matching TRBD1 (5 bases). The CDR3 totals 19 residues. Between the trimmed V and J ends, which lost 7 bases and 7 bases, there was a span of 32 bases. The germline V gene has CDR1 MNHEY and CDR2 SVGEGT. The CDR3 DNA reads as TGTGCCAGCACGCCGGGGCCGGGAAAGGCAGCAGACCAACGGCAGCCCCAGCATTTT. Amino acids: CASTPGPGKAADQRQPQHF.

V gene TRBV7-9 combines with J gene TRBJ2-1, with 9 bases fitting TRBD1. The CDR3 is made up of 15 amino acids. CDR1 and CDR2 from the germline V gene are SEHNR and FQNEAQ (reference sequence). V trimming: 7 bases; J trimming: 7 bases; junction bases outside the gene matches: 11. Here the CDR3 DNA reads TGTGCCAGCACCTTGGGACAGGGAAATCAGAATGAGCAGTTCTTC. Translation: CASTLGQGNQNEQFF.

The V call is TRBV12-3 or TRBV12-4, the J call TRBJ1-5; tentative D call: TRBD1 (5 bases). Trimming shortened V by 7 bases and J by 7 bases, and 17 bases separated the two germline ends. The CDR3 sequence is 14 residues long. CDR3 protein: CASTNHLEGQPQHF. The CDR3 bases are TGTGCCAGCACCAACCACCTGGAGGGGCAGCCCCAGCATTTT.

V usage is TRBV19 and J usage is TRBJ2-6; 7 nucleotides align to TRBD1. Looked up from germline, CDR1 is LNHDA and CDR2 is SQIVND (reference sequence). Trimming at V came to 4 bases and at J to 0 bases, leaving 18 bases not matched to a gene. The CDR3 loop spans 21 amino acids. CDR3 nucleotides: TGTGCCAGTAGTACTCCCTACCTGACAGGGCCTGACGACTCTGGGGCCAACGTCCTGACTTTC. This encodes CASSTPYLTGPDDSGANVLTF.

V usage is TRBV7-9 and J usage is TRBJ1-1; D not resolved. The CDR3 totals 13 residues. V lost 5 bases, J lost 6 bases, and 13 bases lay in between. Germline CDR1 SEHNR, CDR2 FQNEAQ (reference sequence). CDR3 DNA sequence: TGTGCCAGCAGCCATGAAGGGTTACCTGAAGCTTTCTTT. The encoded protein is CASSHEGLPEAFF.

This clonotype was counted only a few times. V and J are TRBV19 and TRBJ2-1; TRBD1 matches at 9 bases. Unmatched junction bases numbered 9, after V lost 5 bases and J lost 4 bases. The CDR3 covers 16 residues. Germline V gene sequence: CDR1 LNHDA, CDR2 SQIVND (reference sequence). CDR3 sequence: CASSPIGQGLYNEQFF. The CDR3 region has the DNA TGTGCCAGTAGTCCAATTGGACAGGGGCTTTACAATGAGCAGTTCTTC.

J is TRBJ2-1 and V is TRBV7-9; D is possibly TRBD2 (6 bases). The CDR3 is 11 residues long. The germline V and J ends were trimmed by 5 bases and 9 bases, with 8 bases remaining between them. In germline, CDR1 is SEHNR, CDR2 FQNEAQ (reference sequence). The CDR3 sequence is CASSPAGEQFF. CDR3 coding DNA: TGTGCCAGCAGCCCAGCGGGTGAGCAGTTCTTC.

This clonotype was picked up a small number of times. The chain combines TRBV7-2 with TRBJ1-3; D gene unclear. Germline CDR1 reads SGHTA; CDR2 reads FQGNSA. With 4 bases removed from V and 0 bases from J, the gap between germline ends came to 10 bases. The CDR3 totals 15 residues. This chain's CDR3 is CASSSRHLSGNTIYF. The DNA of the CDR3 is TGTGCCAGCAGCTCTCGACACCTCTCTGGAAACACCATATATTTT.

This clonotype was found a few times. This chain uses TRBV6-6 with TRBJ1-5; no clear D. This CDR3 comprises 15 residues. V was pared by 4 bases and J by 10 bases, with 20 bases between. Germline-derived CDR1 and CDR2 are MNHNY and SVGAGI (reference sequence). DNA of the CDR3: TGTGCCAGCAGTTTTGCCACCCTGACCGAAAATCCCCAGCATTTT. This translates into CASSFATLTENPQHF.

This chain joins TRBV7-8 and TRBJ1-1; D gene uncertain. V lost 1 base and J 2 bases, leaving 8 bases between the germline ends. Germline V gives CDR1 SGHVS, CDR2 FQNEAQ. This CDR3 is built from 14 residues. The CDR3 here is CASSLELINTEAFF. CDR3 in DNA: TGTGCCAGCAGCTTAGAGCTGATCAACACTGAAGCTTTCTTT.